This T cell receptor (beta chain) was obtained from a study of response to subunit inactivated influenza vaccine. Regarding the study as a whole: Authors suggested few new T cells are recruited by each seasonal influenza vaccination.

A note on this clonotype: What it recognizes is unknown.

This CDR3 spans 15 amino acids. The germline V gene has CDR1 LNHNV and CDR2 YYDKDF (reference sequence). Trimming cost V 2 bases and J 2 bases, with 10 bases left between them. TCRdb re-called the RT-PCR reads through MiXCR, storing one row per CDR3 protein. The sample carries around 520,000 distinct CDR3 sequences, 12% recorded once. The sample was PBMCs from blood, taken on the day of vaccination. The receptor was isolated from a man in his fifties who received an inactivated influenza vaccine. This chain joins TRBV15 and TRBJ2-1; D is unclear. CDR3 nucleotide sequence: TGTGCCACCAGCAGAAAAGAGACTCCCTACAATGAGCAGTTCTTC. Translated: CATSRKETPYNEQFF.